These T cell receptor beta chains were read from a single sample in a study of OX40 agonist ivuxolimab in advanced cancers. Method: immunoSEQ multiplex PCR; TCRdb's copy keeps in-frame clones and lacks some. The sample holds 63,000 or so clones, 88% seen once. The sequences come from CD4+ or CD8+ T cells sorted from blood, collected in a trial of the OX40 agonist ivuxolimab. The receptors shown here come from an adult with an advanced solid tumor such as melanoma, head and neck, liver or kidney cancer. CDR3s include the opening cysteine and the closing phenylalanine or tryptophan. Size is stated for part of the rows, as once, few or many counts, or as a class when the clone is expanded.

clone_size	v_call	j_call	cdr3_aa
NA	TRBV5-1	TRBJ2-1	CASSLAAGRDEQFF
NA	TRBV4-1	TRBJ2-7	CASSLGSMVYEQYF
NA	TRBV2	TRBJ2-5	CASSRGRSQTQYF
once	TRBV6-1	TRBJ1-2	CANRRPGGGYTF
NA	TRBV10-3	TRBJ2-1	CAISERVTGVVEQFF
NA	TRBV19	TRBJ2-7	CASSIYNSYEQYF
NA	TRBV4-1	TRBJ2-7	CASSQEYGGPWEQYF
NA	TRBV7-2	TRBJ2-5	CASSRNGQETQYF
few	TRBV6-5	TRBJ1-2	CASSPRLGRGYTF
NA	TRBV5-1	TRBJ1-1	CASSPLVGTEAFF
NA	TRBV9	TRBJ1-3	CASSIGTPNSGNTIYF
NA	TRBV5-1	NA	CASSLQGVYEQYF
NA	TRBV11-2	TRBJ1-1	CASSMLQGAADTEAFF
NA	TRBV9	TRBJ2-2	CASTPGLAEANTGELFF
NA	TRBV30	TRBJ2-1	CAWSVRSDNEQFF
NA	TRBV29-1	TRBJ1-2	CSVVPGPNYGYTF
NA	TRBV19	TRBJ1-1	CASQNRGTEAFF
NA	TRBV30	TRBJ2-2	CAWRRQGGNTGELFF
NA	TRBV9	TRBJ2-1	CASSVEAEQFF
NA	TRBV18	TRBJ1-2	CASSPPEGSANYGYTF
few	TRBV6-6	TRBJ2-7	CASSTPMGFSYEQYF
once	TRBV28	TRBJ1-5	CASSFRAFGQPQHF
NA	TRBV11-2	TRBJ1-1	CASSLVGGRSMRAFF
NA	TRBV7-6	TRBJ2-1	CASSVMDRSNEQFF
NA	TRBV6-1	TRBJ2-3	CASSGRQGLGDTQYF
NA	TRBV6-6	TRBJ2-2	CASSYIRQGGGELFF
NA	TRBV28	TRBJ2-4	CASSSGGGLSKNIQYF
NA	TRBV11-3	TRBJ1-3	CASTFGNTIYF
NA	TRBV18	TRBJ2-4	CASSAGQGGNIQYF
NA	TRBV5-6	TRBJ2-1	CASSFGLAGGPDYNEQFF
once	TRBV10-3	TRBJ2-6	CAISDPRTSGANVLTF
NA	TRBV6-1	TRBJ1-1	CASSPRAGLNTEAFF
few	TRBV27	TRBJ1-2	CASSYDRGYGYTF
NA	TRBV4-3	TRBJ2-1	CASSLLRGPGSYNEQFF
NA	TRBV5-4	TRBJ2-7	CASSSQQGVLSYEQYF
NA	TRBV2	TRBJ2-1	CASSAGSSSYNEQFF
NA	TRBV25-1	TRBJ1-4	CASSEWGGGEKLFF
NA	TRBV9	TRBJ2-1	CASSAAAQGPLFF
few	TRBV6-5	TRBJ2-3	CASSYSSETDTQYF
NA	TRBV27	TRBJ2-2	CASSLRLAANTGELFF
NA	TRBV28	TRBJ1-1	CAYGDLNTEAFF